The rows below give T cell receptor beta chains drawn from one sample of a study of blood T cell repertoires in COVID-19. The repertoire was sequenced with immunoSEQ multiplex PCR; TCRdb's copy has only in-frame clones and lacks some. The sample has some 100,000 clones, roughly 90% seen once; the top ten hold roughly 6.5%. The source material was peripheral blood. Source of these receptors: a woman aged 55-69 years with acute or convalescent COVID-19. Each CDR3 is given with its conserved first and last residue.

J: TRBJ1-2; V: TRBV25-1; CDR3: CASSVTGTANYGYTF
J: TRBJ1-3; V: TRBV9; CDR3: CASSVSGAVSGNTIYF
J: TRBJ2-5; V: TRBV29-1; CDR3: CSVGVSGGRETQYF
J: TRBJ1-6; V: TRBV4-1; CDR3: CASSQEGQGALSPLHF
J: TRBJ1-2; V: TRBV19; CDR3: CASSILYGYTF
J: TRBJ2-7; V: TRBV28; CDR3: CASKSLRGREGYEQYF
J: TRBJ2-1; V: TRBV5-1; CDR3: CASSLGTEKYNEQFF
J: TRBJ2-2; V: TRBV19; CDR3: CASSRQPLNTGELFF
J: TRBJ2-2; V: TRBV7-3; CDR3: CASSLAGTANTGELFF
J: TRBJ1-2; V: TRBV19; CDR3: CASSGQGGNYGYTF
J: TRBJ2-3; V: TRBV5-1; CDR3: CASSLPSGTSTDTQYF
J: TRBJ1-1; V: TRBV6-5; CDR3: CASRNQGNTEAFF
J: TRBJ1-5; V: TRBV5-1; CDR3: CASSLAGGNQPQHF
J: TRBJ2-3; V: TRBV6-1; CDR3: CASSEAGLSTDTQYF
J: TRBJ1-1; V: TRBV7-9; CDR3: CASSLTQWRGMNTEAFF
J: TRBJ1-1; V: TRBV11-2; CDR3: CASSRSGNTEAFF
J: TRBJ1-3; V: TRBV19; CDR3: CASSIGTVSGNTIYF
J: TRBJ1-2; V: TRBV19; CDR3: CASRQGATYGYTF
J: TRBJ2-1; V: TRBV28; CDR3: CASRAGLRRGVYTSEQFF
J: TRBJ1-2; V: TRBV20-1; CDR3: CSARGKGGYTF
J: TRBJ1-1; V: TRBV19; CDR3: CASSPSTRMNTEAFF
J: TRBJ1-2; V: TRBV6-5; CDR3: CASSPETGGNYGYTF
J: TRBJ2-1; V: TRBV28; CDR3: CASSSRLASSYNEQFF
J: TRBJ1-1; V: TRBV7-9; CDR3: CASSLEGAGLTEAFF
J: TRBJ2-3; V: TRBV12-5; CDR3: CASGPGPGQGGTDTQYF
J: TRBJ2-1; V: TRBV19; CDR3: CASSPGLSSYNEQFF
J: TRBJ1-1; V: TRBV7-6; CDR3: CASSLVGGAGMNTEAFF
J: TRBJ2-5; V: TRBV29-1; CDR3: CSVEGREGETQYF
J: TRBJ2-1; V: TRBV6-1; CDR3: CASSEANEQFF
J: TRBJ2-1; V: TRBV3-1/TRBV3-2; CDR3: CASSPGTSAYNEQFF
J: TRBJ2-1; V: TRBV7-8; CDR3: CASSSGLAAENEQFF
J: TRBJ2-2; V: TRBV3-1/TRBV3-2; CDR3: CASSPTLAGVGTGELFF
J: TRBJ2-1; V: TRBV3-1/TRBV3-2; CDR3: CASSPGSGGAYNEQFF
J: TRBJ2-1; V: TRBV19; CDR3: CASSIGATSDDEQFF
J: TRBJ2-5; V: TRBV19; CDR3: CASSTDRRDTQYF
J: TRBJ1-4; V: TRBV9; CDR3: CASSARDRADEKLFF
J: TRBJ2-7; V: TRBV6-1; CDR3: CASSDLQGQGEQYF
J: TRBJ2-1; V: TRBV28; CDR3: CASSSRLAGGPHNEQFF
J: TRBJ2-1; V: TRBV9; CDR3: CASSVEGTIHEQFF
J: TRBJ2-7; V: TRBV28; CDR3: CASSSRTSVNRSPYEQYF
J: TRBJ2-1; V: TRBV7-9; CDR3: CASSLVPGNPYNEQFF
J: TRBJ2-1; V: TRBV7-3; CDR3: CASSLMGHMRPYEQFF
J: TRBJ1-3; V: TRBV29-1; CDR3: CSVEDRQGANTIYF
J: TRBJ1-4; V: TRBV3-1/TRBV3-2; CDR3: CASSSAGVGNEKLFF
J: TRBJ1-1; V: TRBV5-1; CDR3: CARRQGTEAFF
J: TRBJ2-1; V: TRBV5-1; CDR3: CASSLDGPAGEQFF
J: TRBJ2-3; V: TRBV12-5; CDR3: CASGTRGADTQYF
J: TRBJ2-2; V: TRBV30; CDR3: CAWRPSGGTGELFF
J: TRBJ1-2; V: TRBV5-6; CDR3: CASSDGTPVNYGYTF
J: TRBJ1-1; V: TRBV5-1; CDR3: CASTSGRGMNTEAFF
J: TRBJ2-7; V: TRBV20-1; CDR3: CSSSGLFEQYF
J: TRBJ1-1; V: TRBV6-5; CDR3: CASSPGNTEAFF
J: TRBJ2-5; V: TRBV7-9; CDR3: CASSLGDFQETQYF
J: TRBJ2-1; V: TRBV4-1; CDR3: CASSHGLAGGRAYNEQFF
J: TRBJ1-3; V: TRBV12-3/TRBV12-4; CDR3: CASTGSAGSTIYF